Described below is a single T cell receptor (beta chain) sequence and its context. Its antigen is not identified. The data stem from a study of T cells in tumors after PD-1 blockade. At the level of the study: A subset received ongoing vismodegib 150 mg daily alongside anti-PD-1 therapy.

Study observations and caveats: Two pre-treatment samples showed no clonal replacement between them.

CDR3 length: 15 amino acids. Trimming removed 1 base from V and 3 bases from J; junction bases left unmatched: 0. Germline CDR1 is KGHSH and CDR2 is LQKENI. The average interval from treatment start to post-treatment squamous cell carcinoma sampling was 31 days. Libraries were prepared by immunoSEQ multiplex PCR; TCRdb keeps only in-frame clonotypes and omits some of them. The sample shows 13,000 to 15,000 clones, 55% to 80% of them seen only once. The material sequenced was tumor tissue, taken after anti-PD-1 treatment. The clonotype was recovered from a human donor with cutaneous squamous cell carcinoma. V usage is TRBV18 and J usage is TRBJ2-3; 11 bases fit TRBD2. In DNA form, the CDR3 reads TGTGCCAGCTCACCACTAGCGGGAGGGACAGATACGCAGTATTTT. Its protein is CASSPLAGGTDTQYF.